Presented here are 32 T cell receptor beta chains from one specimen sequenced in a study of regulatory T cells in long-lasting Graves disease. CDR3-region Arm-PCR and iRepertoire HTBI primers produced the TCR beta libraries. TCRdb analysed the multiplex PCR reads with MiXCR anew, one entry per CDR3 protein. Here the sample spans some 490,000 distinct CDR3 sequences, around 13% being singletons. Time point indicated: newly diagnosed GD, antithyroid drugs for less than 3 months. Making the TCR library involved RNA that had been extracted from PBMCs. These data were also reused for a study on T cells in Graves' hyperthyroidism and ophthalmopathy.

The source was peripheral blood mononuclear cells (PBMCs), collected at new diagnosis, from a patient treated with antithyroid drugs. Receptors originate from a woman aged 25 to 39 with Graves disease.

This clonotype was seen only a few times. The chain couples TRBV6-5 to TRBJ1-4, with 8 bases that match TRBD1. The V segment lost 2 bases and the J segment 5 bases; nucleotides outside the gene matches: 7. The CDR3 runs to 16 residues. CDR1 is MNHEY, CDR2 SVGAGI, per germline. As DNA, the CDR3 is TGTGCCAGCAGTTACGGGACAGGACAAGGGAATGAAAAACTGTTTTTT. This codes for CASSYGTGQGNEKLFF.

This chain joins TRBV7-2 and TRBJ1-2; D is unresolved. V lost 0 bases, J lost 0 bases, and 8 bases lay in between. The germline V gene encodes CDR1 SGHTA and CDR2 FQGNSA. There are 15 residues in the CDR3. Here the CDR3 reads CASSLALGANYGYTF. The CDR3 DNA reads as TGTGCCAGCAGCTTAGCCCTTGGGGCTAACTATGGCTACACCTTC.

This clonotype was recorded at least ten times. The chain recombines TRBV4-1 with TRBJ1-1; the match to TRBD1 covers 8 bases. CDR1 MGHRA and CDR2 YSYEKL come from the germline V gene. This CDR3 is 14 amino acids long. V was clipped by 3 bases and J by 5 bases; unmatched bases: 5. Here the CDR3 reads CASSQDRVVTEAFF. In DNA, the CDR3 is TGCGCCAGCAGCCAGGACAGGGTAGTTACTGAAGCTTTCTTT.

This sequence joins TRBV9 and TRBJ1-3; D gene unclear. The CDR3 extends over 15 amino acids. CDR1 is SGDLS, CDR2 YYNGEE, per germline. V was pared by 0 bases and J by 0 bases, with 7 bases between. The CDR3 here is CASSVDVGSGNTIYF. Written as DNA, the CDR3 is TGTGCCAGCAGCGTAGATGTGGGCTCTGGAAACACCATATATTTT.

The sample holds many counts of this clonotype. This rearrangement joins TRBV5-4 to TRBJ1-1; tentative D call: TRBD1 (6 bases). The CDR3 contains 14 residues. CDR1 and CDR2 (germline): SGHNT, YYREEE (reference sequence). V was clipped by 0 bases and J by 3 bases, with 9 bases between them. CDR3 protein: CASSLVQGDTEAFF. The CDR3 coding sequence is TGTGCCAGCAGCTTGGTACAGGGCGACACTGAAGCTTTCTTT.

This clonotype has at least ten counts. The chain employs TRBV7-9 and TRBJ2-5; TRBD2 aligns across 7 bases. The V gene's germline CDR1 is SEHNR and CDR2 FQNEAQ (reference sequence). The V gene end was trimmed by 2 bases and the J gene end by 3 bases; junction bases not matched to a gene: 12. This CDR3 spans 17 amino acids. The chain's CDR3 is CASSLSPGRESKETQYF. CDR3 DNA: TGTGCCAGCAGCTTATCCCCCGGGCGGGAGAGCAAAGAGACCCAGTACTTC. The full variable domain, with the rest looked up from reference TRBV7-9 and TRBJ2-5, is DTGVSQNPRHKITKRGQNVTFRCDPISEHNRLYWYRQTLGQGPEFLTYFQNEAQLEKSRLLSDRFSAERPKGSFSTLEIQRTEQGDSAMYLCASSLSPGRESKETQYFGPGTRLLVL.

This clonotype was picked up many times. V is TRBV6-5 and J is TRBJ1-4; TRBD1 aligns across 7 bases. Germline loops: CDR1 MNHEY, CDR2 SVGAGI. The CDR3 has 14 residues. The V and J ends lost 4 bases and 8 bases, in that order; junction bases with no gene match: 7. The DNA for the CDR3 is TGTGCCAGCAGTTCCCGGGACAGCAGCGAAAAACTGTTTTTT. It codes for CASSSRDSSEKLFF.

In this sample, this clonotype turned up many times. This chain links TRBV29-1 with TRBJ1-1, with 7 bases that match TRBD1. The V gene's germline CDR1 is SQVTM and CDR2 ANQGSEA. The V gene end was trimmed by 1 base and the J gene end by 8 bases; junction bases not matched to a gene: 7. The CDR3 extends over 13 amino acids. DNA of the CDR3: TGCAGCGTTGAAGGAGGGGGCGGGAAAGAAGCTTTCTTT. Protein sequence: CSVEGGGGKEAFF.

This clonotype was found a few times. The CDR3 coding sequence is TGTGCCAGCAGCCAAGATAACAACAATCAGCCCCAGCATTTT. Protein: CASSQDNNNQPQHF. The chain recombines TRBV4-2 with TRBJ1-5; D is undetermined. With 0 bases removed from V and 3 bases from J, the gap between germline ends came to 6 bases. In germline, CDR1 is LGHNA, CDR2 YNFKEQ. The CDR3 has 14 amino acids.

The table lists this clonotype with many counts. The chain recombines TRBV6-1 with TRBJ2-1, with D perhaps TRBD1 (5 bases). Germline V gene sequence: CDR1 MNHNS, CDR2 SASEGT. V was trimmed by 3 bases and J by 14 bases, leaving 11 bases between them. The CDR3 consists of 11 residues. The CDR3 reads CASSDRTREFF. The DNA for the CDR3 is TGTGCCAGCAGTGACCGGACCAGGGAGTTCTTC.

V gene TRBV4-2 combines with J gene TRBJ2-5; D remains ambiguous. Germline CDR1 and CDR2: LGHNA and YNFKEQ. Trimming pared 0 bases from V and 1 base from J, leaving 12 bases between. The CDR3 has 16 residues. This chain's CDR3 is CASSQEWRYSQETQYF. For the CDR3, the DNA is TGTGCCAGCAGCCAAGAGTGGCGGTATTCCCAAGAGACCCAGTACTTC.

With respect to this clonotype: Possible read error: a much larger clone is one base away. The chain employs TRBV15 and TRBJ2-3, with D maybe TRBD2 (6 bases). CDR3 length: 14 amino acids. CDR1 LNHNV and CDR2 YYDKDF come from the germline V gene (reference sequence). CDR3 in DNA: TGTCCCACCAGCAGAGACCGGGGGACAGATACGCAGTATTTT. It encodes CPTSRDRGTDTQYF.

In its sample, this clonotype was seen many times. This chain connects TRBV14 to TRBJ2-1, with D tentatively TRBD2 (6 bases). V was clipped by 4 bases and J by 4 bases, with 20 bases between them. Germline CDR1 SGHDN, CDR2 FVKESK. The CDR3 extends over 17 amino acids. CDR3 sequence (DNA): TGTGCCAGCAGCCTTAGAACCCTAGCGCATATATACAATGAGCAGTTCTTC. Its protein is CASSLRTLAHIYNEQFF. Using reference TRBV14 and TRBJ2-1 for the parts outside the CDR3, the full variable domain is EAGVTQFPSHSVIEKGQTVTLRCDPISGHDNLYWYRRVMGKEIKFLLHFVKESKQDESGMPNNRFLAERTGGTYSTLKVQPAELEDSGVYFCASSLRTLAHIYNEQFFGPGTRLTVL.

This clonotype has a count of ten or more. This chain uses TRBV12-3 or TRBV12-4 with TRBJ2-2; no reliable D call. The CDR3 is 13 residues long. V dropped 5 bases and J dropped 7 bases, with 11 bases sitting between them. In DNA form, the CDR3 reads TGTGCCAGCAGTCCCGTGGAAGTCGGGGAGCTGTTTTTT. Protein sequence: CASSPVEVGELFF.

In its sample, this clonotype was seen many times. The chain recombines TRBV6-1 with TRBJ2-4; 10 bases are shared with TRBD2. This CDR3 has 14 residues. V dropped 6 bases and J dropped 6; count of bases not matched to a gene: 5. Germline CDR1 reads MNHNS; CDR2 reads SASEGT. This CDR3 is CASSPSGRGNIQYF. As DNA, the CDR3 is TGTGCCAGCAGCCCCAGCGGGAGGGGAAACATTCAGTACTTC.

This clonotype was recorded many times. The chain recombines TRBV5-1 with TRBJ2-5, with no clear D. Germline CDR1 reads SGHRS; CDR2 reads YFSETQ. The CDR3 is 14 amino acids. Trimming left V 4 bases short and J 2 bases short, with 12 bases between. CDR3 DNA: TGCGCCAGCAGCCCCATTGGGTCACAAGAGACCCAGTACTTC. It yields the protein CASSPIGSQETQYF.

This clonotype has a count of ten or more. The chain uses TRBV2 and TRBJ2-7; 7 bases are a match to TRBD1. Germline V lookup: CDR1 SNHLY, CDR2 FYNNEI. This CDR3 is built from 14 residues. Losses at the gene ends were 7 bases for V and 3 bases for J; bases not matched to a gene: 9. DNA for the CDR3: TGTGCCAGCAAGTCAGGGACAGTGGACTACGAGCAGTACTTC. This encodes CASKSGTVDYEQYF.

At least ten counts were recorded for this clonotype. V usage is TRBV6-1 and J usage is TRBJ1-4, with a weak D call TRBD1 (5 bases). Trimming cost V 1 base and J 7 bases, with 19 bases left between them. CDR1 MNHNS and CDR2 SASEGT come from the germline V gene. CDR3 length equals 17 residues. The CDR3 is CASSEGYYGAASEKLFF. The DNA of the CDR3 is TGTGCCAGCAGTGAAGGGTATTATGGGGCTGCCAGTGAAAAACTGTTTTTT.

This clonotype showed up many times. V usage is TRBV7-3 and J usage is TRBJ2-1, with 9 positions matching TRBD2. The CDR3 is 17 amino acids. CDR1 and CDR2 from the germline V gene are SGHTA and FQGTGA. J gave up 8 bases and V 3 bases, and 14 bases lay outside the gene matches. CDR3 sequence (DNA): TGTGCCAGCAGCTTGGGTACTTTAGCGGGAGTTAGGGATGAGCAGTTCTTC. It yields the protein CASSLGTLAGVRDEQFF. The entire variable domain, with the rest obtained from reference TRBV7-3 and TRBJ2-1, is as follows: GAGVSQTPSNKVTEKGKYVELRCDPISGHTALYWYRQSLGQGPEFLIYFQGTGAADDSGLPNDRFFAVRPEGSVSTLKIQRTERGDSAVYLCASSLGTLAGVRDEQFFGPGTRLTVL.

This clonotype was seen at least ten times. The chain combines TRBV28 with TRBJ2-1, with 11 nucleotides matching TRBD2. The CDR3 has 17 amino acids. Trimming cost V 5 bases and J 2 bases; bases outside gene matches: 8. Per the germline V gene, CDR1 is MDHEN and CDR2 is SYDVKM. The CDR3 region is CASSPGLAGAAYNEQFF. The CDR3 DNA reads TGTGCCAGCAGTCCCGGACTAGCGGGCGCCGCCTACAATGAGCAGTTCTTC.

This clonotype occurred many times. The J gene is TRBJ2-5, the V gene TRBV24-1; TRBD2 agrees at 11 bases. Losses at the gene ends were 3 bases for V and 2 bases for J; bases not matched to a gene: 4. Germline V gives CDR1 KGHDR, CDR2 SFDVKD. This CDR3 has 16 amino acids. CDR3 coding DNA: TGTGCCACCAGTGATCCGGGACTAGCGGCTCAAGAGACCCAGTACTTC. This sequence encodes CATSDPGLAAQETQYF.

This clonotype was seen many times. This sequence joins TRBV15 and TRBJ2-7; the D gene is possibly TRBD1 (5 bases). Germline-derived CDR1 and CDR2 are LNHNV and YYDKDF (reference sequence). The CDR3 has 13 residues. Trimming cost V 5 bases and J 5 bases, with 13 bases left between them. CDR3 residues: CATSRGRAHEQYF. For the CDR3, the DNA is TGTGCCACCAGCCGCGGCAGGGCCCACGAGCAGTACTTC.

This clonotype was detected many times. The chain couples TRBV19 to TRBJ2-7; D unclear. The germline gives CDR1 LNHDA, CDR2 SQIVND (reference sequence). The CDR3 covers 14 residues. V lost 7 bases to trimming and J lost 0 bases, with 13 bases between them. The chain's CDR3 is CASMGGPNSYEQYF. Written as DNA, the CDR3 is TGTGCCAGTATGGGTGGACCAAACTCCTACGAGCAGTACTTC. The entire variable domain, with the rest obtained from reference TRBV19 and TRBJ2-7, is as follows: DGGITQSPKYLFRKEGQNVTLSCEQNLNHDAMYWYRQDPGQGLRLIYYSQIVNDFQKGDIAEGYSVSREKKESFPLTVTSAQKNPTAFYLCASMGGPNSYEQYFGPGTRLTVT.

The rearrangement links TRBV6-5 to TRBJ1-5; D remains unclear. V was trimmed by 2 bases and J by 5 bases, leaving 13 bases between them. CDR1 is MNHEY and CDR2 is SVGAGI in the germline V gene. CDR3 length equals 15 residues. The CDR3 here is CASSYKTGPHQPQHF. The CDR3 nucleotides read TGTGCCAGCAGTTACAAAACGGGTCCACATCAGCCCCAGCATTTT.

This clonotype was detected a few times. CDR3 protein: CASSQAEEYGYTF. DNA of the CDR3: TGTGCCAGCAGCCAAGCCGAGGAGTATGGCTACACCTTC. This sequence joins TRBV3-1 and TRBJ1-2; D is unresolved. The CDR3 totals 13 residues. V lost 1 base, J lost 5 bases, and 8 bases lay in between. CDR1 and CDR2 from the germline V gene are LGHDT and YNNKEL (reference sequence).

The sample holds many counts of this clonotype. The V and J genes are TRBV5-1 and TRBJ2-7; a weak D match, TRBD1 (5 bases). TRBJ2-3 explains the end of the DNA better; the J call may be wrong. Germline CDR1 is SGHRS and CDR2 is YFSETQ. The CDR3 has 15 residues. For the CDR3, the DNA is TGCGCCAGCAGCTTGGCAGGGTGGGGCGCAGATACGCAGTATTTT. Its translation is CASSLAGWGADTQYF.

This clonotype was observed at least ten times. V gene TRBV2 combines with J gene TRBJ1-6, with TRBD1 as a possible D gene (6 bases). The CDR3 has 13 residues. Deletions cut 3 bases from V and 8 bases from J, with 8 bases between. Looked up from germline, CDR1 is SNHLY and CDR2 is FYNNEI. CDR3 residues: CASSDRGDSPLHF. The CDR3 bases are TGTGCCAGCAGTGACAGGGGCGATTCACCCCTCCACTTT. The full variable domain, completed using reference TRBV2 and TRBJ1-6, is EPEVTQTPSHQVTQMGQEVILRCVPISNHLYFYWYRQILGQKVEFLVSFYNNEISEKSEIFDDQFSVERPDGSNFTLKIRSTKLEDSAMYFCASSDRGDSPLHFGNGTRLTVT.

This clonotype was detected ten times or more. For the CDR3, the DNA is TGTGCCAGCAGGAAATACAGGGGGAACAATCAGCCCCAGCATTTT. Its protein is CASRKYRGNNQPQHF. V is TRBV6-1 and J is TRBJ1-5, with 8 nucleotides matching TRBD1. CDR1 is MNHNS and CDR2 is SASEGT in the germline V gene. V dropped 6 bases and J dropped 3; count of bases not matched to a gene: 7. This CDR3 is built from 15 residues.

This clonotype was observed many times. The genes are TRBV20-1 and TRBJ2-3; D is unresolved. CDR1 is DFQATT, CDR2 SNEGSKA, per germline (reference sequence). Trimming took off 6 bases at V and 6 bases at J, with 13 bases between the two ends. The CDR3 length is 12 residues. The CDR3 reads CSAGIRLDTQYF. In DNA, the CDR3 is TGCAGTGCGGGTATACGGCTCGATACGCAGTATTTT.

This clonotype was observed many times. The chain combines TRBV12-3 or TRBV12-4 with TRBJ2-5; D remains unclear. The CDR3 covers 12 residues. Trimming left V 8 bases short and J 4 bases short, with 11 bases between. The CDR3 reads CASSASTETQYF. Here the CDR3 DNA reads TGTGCCAGCTCCGCCTCAACAGAGACCCAGTACTTC.

This clonotype has a count of ten or more. The J gene is TRBJ2-3, the V gene TRBV5-1, with D unclear. Trimming pared 0 bases from V and 4 bases from J, leaving 9 bases between. Germline V gene lookup returns CDR1 SGHRS and CDR2 YFSETQ. The CDR3 has 14 amino acids. For the CDR3, the DNA is TGCGCCAGCAGCTTGGACCCAGAATCAGATACGCAGTATTTT. Its translation is CASSLDPESDTQYF.

Ten or more counts support this clonotype. The V and J genes are TRBV30 and TRBJ1-2, with D possibly matching TRBD1 (5 bases). Trimming removed 0 bases from V and 7 bases from J, with 12 bases in between. CDR3 length: 13 residues. The germline gives CDR1 GTSNPN, CDR2 SVGIG (reference sequence). Here the CDR3 DNA reads TGTGCCTGGAGTGTATCAGGGTGGTCTGGCTACACCTTC. This translates into CAWSVSGWSGYTF.